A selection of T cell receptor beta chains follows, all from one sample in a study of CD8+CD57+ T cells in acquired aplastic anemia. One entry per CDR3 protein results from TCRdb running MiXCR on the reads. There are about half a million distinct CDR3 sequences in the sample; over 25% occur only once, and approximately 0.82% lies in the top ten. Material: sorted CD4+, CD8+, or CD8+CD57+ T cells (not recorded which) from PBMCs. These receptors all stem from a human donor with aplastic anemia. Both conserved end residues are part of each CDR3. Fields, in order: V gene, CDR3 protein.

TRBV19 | CASSMNSRQEQYF
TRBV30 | CAWSVKGGVNTIYF
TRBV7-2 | CASSSYRGRGAAFF
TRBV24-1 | CATSQTGSEYGYTF
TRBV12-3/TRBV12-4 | CASVGVAGNEQFF
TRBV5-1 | CASSWTGATFENTEAFF
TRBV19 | CASSLTSGGTDEQYF
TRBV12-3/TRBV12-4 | CASSLTGGVMGEQYF
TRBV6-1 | CASREQGRNEQYF
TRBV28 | CASSASGQGARHYGYTF
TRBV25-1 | CASSESGQGGVLYGYTF
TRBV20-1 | CSARDPSTNEKLFF
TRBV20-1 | CSAAGTSGAGDTQYF
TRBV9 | CASSGPGQPFF
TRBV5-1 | CASSLEAGYSNQPQHF
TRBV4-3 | CASSQDQNYEQYF
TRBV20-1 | CSARGTSLRETQYF
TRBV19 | CASSMTGGANYGYTF
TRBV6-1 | CASRRADFQETQYF
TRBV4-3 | CASSQDRASGANVLTF
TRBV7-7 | CASSLESGRDNEQFF
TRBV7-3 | CASSGTVSEQYF
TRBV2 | CASGDEETQYF
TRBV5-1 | CASSPPGPPQKNGQPQHF
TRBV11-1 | CASSSGTSGSLTDTQYF
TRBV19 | CASSALSKGSYGYTF
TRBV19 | CASSTPTLMGRISGANVLTF
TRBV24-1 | CATSDDRAGQGVWPQHF
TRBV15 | CATSRSAGPRENEQYF
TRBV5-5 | CASSLAGGTGVQPQHF
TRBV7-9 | CASSDSGVDTEAFF
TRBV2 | CASSTRASNQPQHF
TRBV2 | CAWTGPNSGNTIYF
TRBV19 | CASRADGKVGYTF
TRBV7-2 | CASSTSPGPLYEQYF
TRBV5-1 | CASNQDTQETQYF
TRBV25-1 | CASSYSPVGAGLKAFF
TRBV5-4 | CASSSGTGTTEAFF
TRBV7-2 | CASSLEGSYSNQPQHF
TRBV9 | CASSVGGADTQYF
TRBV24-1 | CATSDSEDFTDTQYF
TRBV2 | CASTDLSAFF
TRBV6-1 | CASSVGGKAYEQYF
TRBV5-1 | CASSLGTSGITDTQYF
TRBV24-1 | CASSPDRGTWGYTF
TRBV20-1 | CSASYLPQGRNQPQHF